This T cell receptor beta chain was sequenced for a study of OX40 agonist ivuxolimab in advanced cancers. Study overall: The treatment was a fully human IgG2 OX40 agonist, ivuxolimab. Findings and caveats of the study: On average, a greater number of expanded clones characterised CD8+ T cells relative to CD4+. In a subset of nonresponders, normalized T-cell clonal expansion was also low.

This clone was seen a single time. Its antigen remains unknown. Using immunoSEQ multiplex PCR, the repertoire was profiled, and TCRdb retains in-frame clones only, with some absent. Among some 58,000 clones listed, roughly nine tenths were seen once. Germline values: CDR1 WSHSY, CDR2 SAAADI. Between the trimmed V and J ends, which lost 3 bases and 0 bases, there was a span of 18 bases. CDR3 size: 18 residues. This specimen consisted of CD4+ or CD8+ T cells sorted from blood, obtained in a trial of the OX40 agonist ivuxolimab. This clonotype originated in an adult with an advanced solid tumor such as melanoma, head and neck, liver or kidney cancer. The J gene is TRBJ1-3, the V gene TRBV10-2; D gene uncertain. DNA of the CDR3: TGCGCCAGCAGTGACCACTGGGGAGGTCTCACCTCTGGAAACACCATATATTTT. Its protein product is CASSDHWGGLTSGNTIYF.